A single T cell receptor beta chain is shown here with its context. This clone appeared a single time. No antigen is known for it. No clone much larger than this one lies a single base away; base qualities are absent. The library was made by the immunoSEQ multiplex PCR assay. This immuneACCESS table, as held by TCRdb, lists in-frame sequences with V and J called but not all clones. Of the missing ones, under half trace to an unresolved V gene in checked studies; the others have no known cause. The sample table lists over 100,000 clones, around 84% of them with a count of one. The ten largest clonotypes hold around 3% of the sample. Focal radiation therapy combined with CTLA-4 blockade (ipilimumab) was tested in patients with chemo-refractory metastatic non-small-cell lung cancer. The source of the sample is a study of radiotherapy plus CTLA-4 blockade in lung cancer listed by TCRdb under 2018. A note on the overall study: Objective responses occurred in approximately 19% of enrolled patients, and approximately 34% achieved disease control. Overall study outcomes, separate from this receptor: The strongest predictors of response were reported to be early dynamic shifts in blood T cell clones along with a rise in serum interferon-beta following radiation. After treatment with radiotherapy and ipilimumab, TCR clones that came from tumors expanded in the peripheral blood.

This specimen consisted of peripheral blood, obtained from a patient treated with radiotherapy plus ipilimumab. The clonotype was recovered from a human donor with non-small cell lung cancer that progressed on radiotherapy plus ipilimumab. Some clones in this sample may be carry-over from other donors' samples.

The CDR3 loop reads CASSLVTAANEKLFF. The nucleotide sequence reads as follows: TGCGCCAGCAGCTTGGTGACGGCCGCTAATGAAAAACTGTTTTTT. Recombination joined TRBV5-1 with TRBJ1-4; the D gene is not confidently resolved. Trimming at the junction amounts to 0 bases on V and 3 bases on J, and the germline ends lie 9 bases apart. Per the germline V gene, SGHRS is the CDR1 and YFSETQ is the CDR2. The CDR3 runs 15 amino acids, cysteine and phenylalanine included. Only the CDR3 region is kept as DNA, spanning 45 bases read in frame from base 1.